The next 14 T cell receptor beta chains were all read from a single sample in a study of T cell responses to AZD1222 COVID-19 vaccine. Produced via immunoSEQ multiplex PCR; TCRdb's table is partial and in-frame only. The sample gives about 150,000 clones, about 90% of which show up once; approximately 2% is in the top ten. Sequenced here: peripheral blood, sampled on day 0 of AZD1222 vaccination. These receptors all stem from an adult in good health.

The J gene is TRBJ2-7, the V gene TRBV6-5; 12 bases agree with TRBD1. In germline, CDR1 is MNHEY, CDR2 SVGAGI. The CDR3 length is 14 residues. V was pared by 8 bases and J by 4 bases, with 6 bases of the junction left unmatched. The CDR3 region has the DNA TGTGCCAGCTACGGGACAGGGGGCATATACGAGCAGTACTTC. Translating gives CASYGTGGIYEQYF.

The CDR3 sequence is CASSPKGGQGNTIYF. The DNA of the CDR3 is TGTGCCAGCAGCCCCAAAGGGGGACAAGGAAACACCATATATTTT. This rearrangement joins TRBV5-4 to TRBJ1-3; TRBD1 is a possible D gene (6 bases). The germline V gene has CDR1 SGHNT and CDR2 YYREEE (reference sequence). V was clipped by 4 bases and J by 4 bases, with 15 bases between them. The CDR3 totals 15 residues.

The chain couples TRBV4-1 to TRBJ1-1, with a weak D call TRBD1 (6 bases). This CDR3 comprises 16 residues. Trimming took off 0 bases at V and 3 bases at J, with 14 bases between the two ends. Germline CDR1 and CDR2: MGHRA and YSYEKL. The CDR3 DNA follows: TGCGCCAGCAGCCAAGAGGGGGCCGGTATGTACACTGAAGCTTTCTTT. Amino acid sequence: CASSQEGAGMYTEAFF.

The CDR3 DNA reads TGTGCCAGCAGTTTATCGGGGACAGGGGCGCCTCCCTACGAGCAGTACTTC. This codes for CASSLSGTGAPPYEQYF. The chain combines TRBV27 with TRBJ2-7; 10 positions match TRBD1. Trimming at V came to 0 bases and at J to 2 bases, leaving 7 bases not matched to a gene. The CDR3 runs 17 residues. Germline CDR1 reads MNHEY; CDR2 reads SMNVEV (reference sequence).

This chain joins TRBV19 and TRBJ2-7; TRBD1 matches 7 bases. The V gene end was trimmed by 0 bases and the J gene end by 2 bases; junction bases not matched to a gene: 4. The CDR3 length is 15 residues. Looked up from germline, CDR1 is LNHDA and CDR2 is SQIVND (reference sequence). The CDR3 here is CASSIDVGTAYEQYF. CDR3 DNA sequence: TGTGCCAGTAGTATAGACGTCGGGACAGCCTACGAGCAGTACTTC. The full variable domain, in which reference TRBV19 and TRBJ2-7 provide the parts outside the CDR3, is DGGITQSPKYLFRKEGQNVTLSCEQNLNHDAMYWYRQDPGQGLRLIYYSQIVNDFQKGDIAEGYSVSREKKESFPLTVTSAQKNPTAFYLCASSIDVGTAYEQYFGPGTRLTVT.

This clone was seen only once. V usage is TRBV5-1 and J usage is TRBJ1-1, with D perhaps matching TRBD1 (6 bases). CDR3 size: 14 residues. Trimming cost V 4 bases and J 4 bases, with 14 bases left between them. Looked up from germline, CDR1 is SGHRS and CDR2 is YFSETQ. CDR3 sequence (DNA): TGCGCCAGCAGCACGGGGGGGCGAGGCACTGAAGCTTTCTTT. It encodes CASSTGGRGTEAFF.

V is TRBV5-6 and J is TRBJ2-3, with 13 bases aligning to TRBD2. V lost 0 bases and J lost 4; bases outside the gene matches: 5. The CDR3 spans 17 residues. Looked up from germline, CDR1 is SGHDT and CDR2 is YYEEEE. CDR3 sequence: CASSLDRTSGGADTQYF. DNA for the CDR3: TGTGCCAGCAGCTTGGATAGGACTAGCGGGGGCGCAGATACGCAGTATTTT.

This sequence joins TRBV7-2 and TRBJ1-5; tentative D call: TRBD1 (5 bases). The CDR3 extends over 14 amino acids. Germline values: CDR1 SGHTA, CDR2 FQGNSA. Trimming removed 4 bases from V and 4 bases from J, with 11 bases in between. The CDR3, as DNA: TGTGCCAGCAGCTCAGGACACCCTAATCAGCCCCAGCATTTT. Its translation is CASSSGHPNQPQHF. Full variable domain (rest looked up from reference TRBV7-2 and TRBJ1-5): GAGVSQSPSNKVTEKGKDVELRCDPISGHTALYWYRQSLGQGLEFLIYFQGNSAPDKSGLPSDRFSAERTGGSVSTLTIQRTQQEDSAVYLCASSSGHPNQPQHFGDGTRLSIL.

This clone was found a few times. The V call is TRBV10-3, the J call TRBJ1-2, with D possibly TRBD1 on 5 matching bases. V shed 6 bases and J shed 8 bases, with 22 bases lying between them. The CDR3 totals 15 residues. Germline assignment: CDR1 ENHRY and CDR2 SYGVKD. CDR3 protein: CAISDPGRSQWGYTF. CDR3 sequence (DNA): TGTGCCATCAGCGACCCGGGACGAAGCCAGTGGGGCTACACCTTC.

The rearrangement links TRBV9 to TRBJ2-7, with D possibly being TRBD1 or TRBD2 (6 bases each). The germline V gene encodes CDR1 SGDLS and CDR2 YYNGEE. V lost 4 bases, J lost 2 bases, and 19 bases lay in between. The CDR3 is made up of 16 amino acids. CDR3 sequence: CASSPRGQVDAYEQYF. The CDR3 region has the DNA TGTGCCAGCAGCCCCCGGGGGCAGGTCGACGCCTACGAGCAGTACTTC.

The chain joins TRBV7-9 to TRBJ1-1, with 7 positions matching TRBD1. With 5 bases clipped from V and 2 bases from J, the junction kept 2 bases outside the gene matches. Looked up from germline, CDR1 is SEHNR and CDR2 is FQNEAQ (reference sequence). The CDR3 is 13 amino acids. The DNA for the CDR3 is TGTGCCAGCAGCGGAGGGGGCAACACTGAAGCTTTCTTT. Its translation is CASSGGGNTEAFF.

This chain links TRBV7-3 with TRBJ2-7; no clear D gene. Germline V lookup: CDR1 SGHTA, CDR2 FQGTGA. This CDR3 has 14 amino acids. Trimming removed 0 bases at V and 0 bases at J, with 6 bases between. CDR3 region: CASSLTASSYEQYF. CDR3 nucleotides: TGTGCCAGCAGCTTAACGGCCAGCTCCTACGAGCAGTACTTC.

V usage is TRBV9 and J usage is TRBJ2-5; 7 bases agree with TRBD2. The CDR3 runs to 14 residues. J was trimmed by 2 bases and V by 4 bases; bases with no gene match: 5. From germline, CDR1 is SGDLS and CDR2 YYNGEE. In nucleotides, the CDR3 is TGTGCCAGCAGCCGGGGAGGGTTGCAAGAGACCCAGTACTTC. It yields the protein CASSRGGLQETQYF.

This chain uses TRBV7-8 with TRBJ1-1; D gene unclear. The CDR3 runs to 13 residues. From germline, CDR1 is SGHVS and CDR2 FQNEAQ. V lost 5 bases and J lost 1, with 8 bases in between. CDR3 in DNA: TGTGCCAGCAGCAAGGAACAGAACACTGAAGCTTTCTTT. It is translated as CASSKEQNTEAFF. Combining the CDR3 with reference TRBV7-8 and TRBJ1-1 gives the whole variable domain GAGVSQSPRYKVAKRGQDVALRCDPISGHVSLFWYQQALGQGPEFLTYFQNEAQLDKSGLPSDRFFAERPEGSVSTLKIQRTQQEDSAVYLCASSKEQNTEAFFGQGTRLTVV.